Presented here are 27 T cell receptor beta chains from one specimen sequenced in a study of cytomegalovirus exposure and HLA in healthy donors (dated by TCRdb to about 2017). The method behind the library was the immunoSEQ multiplex PCR assay. Here the immuneACCESS table is served through TCRdb, limited to in-frame sequences with V and J called. Missing clones are a known gap in these copies; in checked studies unresolved V genes cover under half, and the rest lacks a known reason. For this sample there are some 150,000 clones; 70% to 90% appear just once. Together, the top ten hold approximately 20% of the sample. Sequencing input: PBMCs. These receptors originate from a man younger than 30 in good health and CMV-seropositive.

V usage is TRBV6-1 and J usage is TRBJ1-5; D may be TRBD1 (6 bases). V dropped 3 bases and J dropped 7 bases, with 16 bases sitting between them. The CDR3 length is 15 residues. In germline, CDR1 is MNHNS, CDR2 SASEGT. The CDR3 loop is CASSEALDRRQPQHF. The CDR3 region has the DNA TGTGCCAGCAGTGAGGCCCTGGACAGAAGGCAGCCCCAGCATTTT.

The chain combines TRBV7-2 with TRBJ1-2; D unclear. Trimming shortened V by 1 base and J by 7 bases, and 13 bases separated the two germline ends. This CDR3 region has 14 residues. Germline CDR1 SGHTA, CDR2 FQGNSA. The CDR3 region is CASSLEHWAGGYTF. CDR3 nucleotides: TGTGCCAGCAGCTTAGAGCACTGGGCAGGTGGCTACACCTTC.

In this sample, this clone turned up a few times. This rearrangement joins TRBV5-1 to TRBJ1-4; D gene uncertain. Trimming removed 1 base from V and 0 bases from J, with 4 bases in between. This CDR3 has 14 amino acids. CDR1 SGHRS and CDR2 YFSETQ come from the germline V gene. Written as DNA, the CDR3 is TGCGCCAGCAGCTTGACAACAACTAATGAAAAACTGTTTTTT. Amino acids: CASSLTTTNEKLFF.

Comment on this clone: The sample holds other DNA sequences that translate to the same CDR3. The chain has TRBV6-1 and TRBJ2-1; the match to TRBD2 covers 8 bases. In germline, CDR1 is MNHNS, CDR2 SASEGT. V lost 2 bases, J lost 0 bases, and 0 bases stayed unmatched. The CDR3 has 15 residues. This chain's CDR3 is CASSESGSSYNEQFF. Written as DNA, the CDR3 is TGTGCCAGCAGTGAAAGCGGGAGCTCCTACAATGAGCAGTTCTTC.

This clone has just a few counts. The rearrangement joins TRBV5-1 to TRBJ1-3; D is uncertain. This CDR3 has 17 amino acids. V was cut by 2 bases and J by 0 bases, with 15 bases left in between. CDR1 and CDR2 (germline): SGHRS, YFSETQ. The CDR3 DNA reads TGCGCCAGCAGCTTTCCCCCGACGGAGTTCTCTGGAAACACCATATATTTT. Its translation is CASSFPPTEFSGNTIYF.

This chain joins TRBV5-1 and TRBJ1-1; D gene uncertain. The CDR3 is 13 residues long. V was trimmed by 0 bases and J by 6 bases, leaving 9 bases between them. CDR1 is SGHRS, CDR2 YFSETQ, per germline. The CDR3 DNA reads as TGCGCCAGCAGCTTGGGGGGAGTCGCTGAAGCTTTCTTT. Translating it yields CASSLGGVAEAFF.

The chain is built from TRBV7-2 and TRBJ1-1; TRBD1 matches at 7 bases. Unmatched junction bases numbered 7, after V lost 5 bases and J lost 4 bases. Per the germline V gene, CDR1 is SGHTA and CDR2 is FQGNSA. This CDR3 spans 14 amino acids. For the CDR3, the DNA is TGTGCCAGCAGCGCCCGACAGGGTAGCACTGAAGCTTTCTTT. Translated, it gives CASSARQGSTEAFF.

In this sample, this clone turned up a few times. The chain uses TRBV15 and TRBJ1-1, with D maybe TRBD1 (5 bases). Germline V CDR1 and CDR2: LNHNV, YYDKDF (reference sequence). The CDR3 contains 14 residues. The ends were cut back, 1 base at V and 4 bases at J, with 10 bases in the middle. CDR3 DNA sequence: TGTGCCACCAGCAGAGGGGGCTTCCTCACTGAAGCTTTCTTT. Translating gives CATSRGGFLTEAFF.

The chain uses TRBV5-1 and TRBJ1-4, with 9 bases identical to TRBD1. Germline CDR1 is SGHRS and CDR2 is YFSETQ. With 4 bases clipped from V and 1 base from J, the junction kept 11 bases outside the gene matches. This CDR3 is built from 18 residues. CDR3 sequence reads: CASSPTGQGFGTNEKLFF. The CDR3 DNA is TGCGCCAGCAGCCCGACGGGACAGGGATTTGGAACTAATGAAAAACTGTTTTTT. The whole variable domain, remainder taken from reference TRBV5-1 and TRBJ1-4, is KAGVTQTPRYLIKTRGQQVTLSCSPISGHRSVSWYQQTPGQGLQFLFEYFSETQRNKGNFPGRFSGRQFSNSRSEMNVSTLELGDSALYLCASSPTGQGFGTNEKLFFGSGTQLSVL.

The table lists this clone with a few counts. The chain uses TRBV29-1 and TRBJ1-2, with D perhaps matching TRBD1 (5 bases). CDR1 is SQVTM, CDR2 ANQGSEA, per germline. The CDR3 totals 11 residues. The V end was cut by 7 bases, the J end by 8 bases, with 14 bases between. For the CDR3, the DNA is TGCAGCGGTGGGGCGGAGAGCGGCTACACCTTC. Amino acid sequence: CSGGAESGYTF.

This chain connects TRBV4-3 to TRBJ2-7, with D perhaps TRBD2 (6 bases). This CDR3 is 13 amino acids long. CDR1 is LGHNA and CDR2 is YSLEER in the germline V gene. Trimming removed 1 base from V and 4 bases from J, with 8 bases in between. The CDR3 DNA reads TGCGCCAGCAGCCAAGGGGGGGAATACGAGCAGTACTTC. Its protein product is CASSQGGEYEQYF.

V gene TRBV19 combines with J gene TRBJ1-4, with 9 bases matching TRBD1. The germline CDR1 and CDR2 sequences are LNHDA and SQIVND (reference sequence). J gave up 8 bases and V 6 bases, and 10 bases lay outside the gene matches. The CDR3 is made up of 15 amino acids. The DNA of the CDR3 is TGTGCCAGTAGCAAGGGACAGGGCCGAGGGGAAAAACTGTTTTTT. Its protein product is CASSKGQGRGEKLFF.

CDR3 coding DNA: TGTGCCAGCAGCTTATGGGGCGGACCTCAAGCCAAAAACATTCAGTACTTC. Translated: CASSLWGGPQAKNIQYF. The rearrangement links TRBV7-2 to TRBJ2-4; D possibly corresponds to TRBD1 (5 bases). Deletions cut 2 bases from V and 0 bases from J, with 14 bases between. Germline V lookup: CDR1 SGHTA, CDR2 FQGNSA. CDR3 length equals 17 residues. Drawing the rest from reference TRBV7-2 and TRBJ2-4, the complete variable domain is GAGVSQSPSNKVTEKGKDVELRCDPISGHTALYWYRQSLGQGLEFLIYFQGNSAPDKSGLPSDRFSAERTGGSVSTLTIQRTQQEDSAVYLCASSLWGGPQAKNIQYFGAGTRLSVL.

This clone was seen a single time. The chain uses TRBV19 and TRBJ1-3; D call uncertain. The V end lost 6 bases, the J end lost 0 bases, and 15 bases lay between the germline ends. Germline V gene lookup returns CDR1 LNHDA and CDR2 SQIVND (reference sequence). The CDR3 totals 16 residues. This CDR3 is CASSPRLASSGNTIYF. DNA of the CDR3: TGTGCCAGTAGCCCGCGTCTCGCGAGCTCTGGAAACACCATATATTTT.

The gene calls are TRBV27 and TRBJ2-3, with a tentative D call TRBD1 (6 bases). The germline V and J ends were trimmed by 4 bases and 9 bases, with 20 bases remaining between them. This CDR3 is built from 15 residues. Germline V gene lookup returns CDR1 MNHEY and CDR2 SMNVEV (reference sequence). The CDR3 nucleotides are TGTGCCAGCAGTTCACCGGGACAAACACGGGAAACGCAGTATTTT. Translating it yields CASSSPGQTRETQYF.

The V gene is TRBV7-3, the J gene TRBJ2-3, with 12 positions matching TRBD2. Germline assignment: CDR1 SGHTA and CDR2 FQGTGA. The CDR3 spans 16 residues. J gave up 1 base and V 8 bases, and 7 bases lay outside the gene matches. DNA of the CDR3: TGTGCCAGCTCACTAGCGGGGGGTGGTGGCACAGATACGCAGTATTTT. Encoded protein: CASSLAGGGGTDTQYF.

The chain links TRBV2 to TRBJ1-1; 8 nucleotides line up with TRBD1. With V trimmed by 0 bases and J by 8 bases, 11 bases remained unmatched. Germline CDR1 reads SNHLY; CDR2 reads FYNNEI. The CDR3 contains 16 residues. The CDR3: CASSEAWTGIGLEAFF. CDR3 nucleotide sequence: TGTGCCAGCAGTGAAGCTTGGACAGGGATAGGATTGGAAGCTTTCTTT.

This clone was detected once. The chain combines TRBV6-5 with TRBJ2-3; D not resolved. Germline-derived CDR1 and CDR2 are MNHEY and SVGAGI. The CDR3 consists of 13 residues. V was shortened by 0 bases and J by 6 bases, with 7 bases between the two germline ends. CDR3 in DNA: TGTGCCAGCAGTTACTCGACGGGTGATACGCAGTATTTT. Translation gives CASSYSTGDTQYF.

The chain recombines TRBV30 with TRBJ1-2; D may be TRBD1 (5 bases). Germline values: CDR1 GTSNPN, CDR2 SVGIG (reference sequence). CDR3 length: 13 amino acids. Trimming shortened V by 1 base and J by 0 bases, and 6 bases separated the two germline ends. The CDR3 spells CAWSGDSNYGYTF. CDR3 coding DNA: TGTGCCTGGAGTGGGGACTCTAACTATGGCTACACCTTC. Using reference TRBV30 and TRBJ1-2 for the parts outside the CDR3, the full variable domain is SQTIHQWPATLVQPVGSPLSLECTVEGTSNPNLYWYRQAAGRGLQLLFYSVGIGQISSEVPQNLSASRPQDRQFILSSKKLLLSDSGFYLCAWSGDSNYGYTFGSGTRLTVV.

The chain links TRBV11-2 to TRBJ2-3; perhaps TRBD2 as D (6 bases). V was cut by 1 base and J by 1 base, with 9 bases left in between. Germline CDR1 SGHAT, CDR2 FQNNGV. The CDR3 is 15 residues long. CDR3 nucleotides: TGTGCCAGCAGCTTAGTAGCGGCTCGCACAGATACGCAGTATTTT. It specifies CASSLVAARTDTQYF.

The chain is built from TRBV18 and TRBJ1-2; 7 bases are a match to TRBD1. The V and J ends lost 6 bases and 3 bases, in that order; junction bases with no gene match: 7. The germline V gene encodes CDR1 KGHSH and CDR2 LQKENI. The CDR3 covers 14 residues. The CDR3 DNA reads as TGTGCCAGCTCCCTTTTCGACAGGGACTATGGCTACACCTTC. Its protein product is CASSLFDRDYGYTF.

The DNA of the CDR3 is TGTGCCAGCAGCTTGTCGGCGGGAACCGGTGAAAAACTGTTTTTT. As protein: CASSLSAGTGEKLFF. The chain links TRBV5-4 to TRBJ1-4, with D hard to call. V lost 1 base to trimming and J lost 7 bases, with 14 bases between them. The CDR3 spans 15 residues. CDR1 and CDR2 from the germline V gene are SGHNT and YYREEE (reference sequence).

The genes are TRBV7-3 and TRBJ2-3; a weak D match, TRBD2 (6 bases). Looked up from germline, CDR1 is SGHTA and CDR2 is FQGTGA. This CDR3 spans 16 amino acids. V was clipped by 1 base and J by 0 bases, with 11 bases between them. CDR3 in DNA: TGTGCCAGCAGCTTAAGCCTAGCGTCTAGCACAGATACGCAGTATTTT. Translation: CASSLSLASSTDTQYF.

The chain joins TRBV10-2 to TRBJ1-5, with a weak D call TRBD1 (5 bases). This CDR3 spans 14 amino acids. Germline-derived CDR1 and CDR2 are WSHSY and SAAADI. V lost 2 bases to trimming and J lost 4 bases, with 9 bases between them. CDR3 DNA sequence: TGCGCCAGCAGTGAGCGGGGGGTTAATCAGCCCCAGCATTTT. This codes for CASSERGVNQPQHF.

This chain uses TRBV4-2 with TRBJ2-5; TRBD2 is a possible D gene (6 bases). The ends were cut back, 0 bases at V and 2 bases at J, with 16 bases in the middle. Per the germline V gene, CDR1 is LGHNA and CDR2 is YNFKEQ. The CDR3 spans 17 residues. Here the CDR3 reads CASSQEVTPGLQETQYF. The CDR3 region has the DNA TGTGCCAGCAGCCAAGAAGTCACCCCGGGACTTCAAGAGACCCAGTACTTC.

The V call is TRBV27, the J call TRBJ2-7; 7 bases are shared with TRBD1. The CDR3 runs 14 residues. The junction had 5 bases not matched to a gene; V was cut back by 0 bases and J by 6 bases. Germline loops: CDR1 MNHEY, CDR2 SMNVEV (reference sequence). Here the CDR3 DNA reads TGTGCCAGCAGTTTATCGAACAGGGGCCCCGAGCAGTACTTC. It encodes CASSLSNRGPEQYF.

This clone is termed medium-sized. The chain carries TRBV29-1 and TRBJ2-1; 7 nucleotides match TRBD1. Unmatched junction bases numbered 8, after V lost 6 bases and J lost 3 bases. The CDR3 loop spans 14 amino acids. Germline values: CDR1 SQVTM, CDR2 ANQGSEA. CDR3 sequence: CSVAGTDVYNEQFF. The CDR3 bases are TGCAGCGTGGCCGGGACAGACGTCTACAATGAGCAGTTCTTC.